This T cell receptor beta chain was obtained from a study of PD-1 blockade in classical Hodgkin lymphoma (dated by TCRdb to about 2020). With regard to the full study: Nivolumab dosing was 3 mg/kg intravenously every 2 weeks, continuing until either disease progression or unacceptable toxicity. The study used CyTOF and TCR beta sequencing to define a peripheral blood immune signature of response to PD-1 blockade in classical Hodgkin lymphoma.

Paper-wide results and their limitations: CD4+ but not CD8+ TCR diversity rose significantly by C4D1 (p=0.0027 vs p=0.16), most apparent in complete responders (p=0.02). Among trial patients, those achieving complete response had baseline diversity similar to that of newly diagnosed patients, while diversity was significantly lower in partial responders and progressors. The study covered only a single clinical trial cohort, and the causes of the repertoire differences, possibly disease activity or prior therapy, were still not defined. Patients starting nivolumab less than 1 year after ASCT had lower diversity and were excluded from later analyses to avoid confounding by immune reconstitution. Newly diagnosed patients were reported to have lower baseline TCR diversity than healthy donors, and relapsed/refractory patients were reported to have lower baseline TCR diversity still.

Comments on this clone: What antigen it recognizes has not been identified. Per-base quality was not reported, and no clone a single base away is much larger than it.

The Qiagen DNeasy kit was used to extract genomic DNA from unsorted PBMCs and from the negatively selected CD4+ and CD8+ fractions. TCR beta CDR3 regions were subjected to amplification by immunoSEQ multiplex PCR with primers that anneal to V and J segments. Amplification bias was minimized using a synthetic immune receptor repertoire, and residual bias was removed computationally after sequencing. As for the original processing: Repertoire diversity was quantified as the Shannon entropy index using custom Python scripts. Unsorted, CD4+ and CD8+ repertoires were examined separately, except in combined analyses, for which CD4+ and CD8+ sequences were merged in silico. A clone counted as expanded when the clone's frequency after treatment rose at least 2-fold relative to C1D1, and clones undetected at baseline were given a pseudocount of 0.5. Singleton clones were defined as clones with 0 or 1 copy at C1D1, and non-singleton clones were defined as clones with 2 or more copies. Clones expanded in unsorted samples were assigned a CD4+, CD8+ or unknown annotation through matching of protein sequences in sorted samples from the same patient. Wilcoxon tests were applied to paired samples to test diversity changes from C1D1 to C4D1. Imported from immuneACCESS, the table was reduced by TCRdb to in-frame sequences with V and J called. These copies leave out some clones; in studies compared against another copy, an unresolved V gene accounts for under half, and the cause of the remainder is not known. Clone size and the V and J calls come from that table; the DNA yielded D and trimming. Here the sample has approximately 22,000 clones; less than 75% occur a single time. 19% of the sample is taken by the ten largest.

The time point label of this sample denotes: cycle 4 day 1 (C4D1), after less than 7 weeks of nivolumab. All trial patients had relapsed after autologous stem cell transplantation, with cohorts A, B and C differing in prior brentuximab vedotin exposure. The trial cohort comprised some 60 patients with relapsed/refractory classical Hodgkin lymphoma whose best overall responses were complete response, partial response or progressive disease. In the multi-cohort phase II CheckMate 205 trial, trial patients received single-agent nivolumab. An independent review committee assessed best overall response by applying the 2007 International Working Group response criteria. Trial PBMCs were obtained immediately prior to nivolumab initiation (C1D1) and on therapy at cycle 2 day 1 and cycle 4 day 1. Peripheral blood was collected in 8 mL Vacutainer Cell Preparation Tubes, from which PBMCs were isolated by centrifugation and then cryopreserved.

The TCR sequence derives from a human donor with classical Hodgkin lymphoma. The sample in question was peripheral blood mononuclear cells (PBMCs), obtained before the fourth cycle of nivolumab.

This receptor carries the CDR3 CASSVVLAGGEQYF. The sequenced DNA is TGTGCCAGCAGCGTAGTTCTAGCGGGAGGCGAGCAGTACTTC. The rearrangement combines TRBV9 with TRBJ2-7, with 11 bases matching TRBD2. The germline V and J ends show losses of 0 bases and 6 bases respectively, and no gene match explains 2 bases of the junction. From the germline V gene, CDR1 is SGDLS and CDR2 is YYNGEE. The CDR3 has 14 amino acids, counting the end cysteine and phenylalanine. The only DNA kept is the CDR3, 42 bases in frame from the first base.